These T cell receptor beta chains were read from a single sample in a study of T cell repertoires in cytomegalovirus infection. TCRdb analysed the reads with MiXCR anew, one entry per CDR3 protein. In the table there are more than 500,000 distinct CDR3 sequences, approximately 16% of which are singletons. The sequenced sample was CD8+ T cells from PBMCs. These receptors were collected from a human donor in good health (CMV status not recorded). Some clones in this sample may be carry-over from other donors' samples. The conserved cysteine and the conserved F or W are not part of the CDR3 here. A D gene is named only where the DNA matches it firmly.

cdr3_aa v_call d_call
ASSQESRGLYTGELF TRBV4-2 TRBD1
ASSIAGTVYEQY TRBV19 -
ASSEVWLAGGDEQF TRBV6-1 TRBD2
ASSLTGGTEAF TRBV7-3 TRBD1
ASSPRQGRNEQF TRBV7-6 TRBD1
ATSPTVAKNIQY TRBV15 -
ASSLRGFQETQY TRBV27 -
ASSLKRDRGTYNEQF TRBV7-3 TRBD1
ASSPGTGLSYEQY TRBV7-8 -
ASSLGVNEQY TRBV7-9 -
ASSLIRQGNQLQH TRBV28 -
SADPGQGTGELF TRBV29-1 TRBD1
ASSQHNPRADTQY TRBV13 -
ASTPGPPEETQY TRBV7-6 -
ASSLQRRGDTGELF TRBV7-6 -
AGGFHFEYGYT TRBV6-1 -
ASSDSRANYGYT TRBV7-9 -
ASSPQGWPEAF TRBV12-3/TRBV12-4 -
ASSLGQGIEKLF TRBV3-1 TRBD1
ASLITDRRNEKLF TRBV7-9 -
SALSGNTIY TRBV20-1 -
ASSLDLRDIYGYT TRBV7-9 -
ATRGAGELF TRBV24-1 -
ASSGTSGFKGGELF TRBV4-1 TRBD2
ASYDTDSYEQY TRBV5-8 -
ASSARQGHEAF TRBV5-1 TRBD1
ASSLMGTGNTEAF TRBV7-3 TRBD1
ASSFMASDNNEQF TRBV11-2 -
AIGGLAGNTGELF TRBV10-3 TRBD2
ASSPASSSQETQY TRBV7-9 -
AGLDCPGDTEAF TRBV19 -
ASSPGQIAKNIQY TRBV6-1 -
ASSPPSEREEYNEQF TRBV4-2 TRBD2
ANSLDPRIYAYNEQF TRBV5-6 -
ASSLEGLGGTEANEKLF TRBV11-2 -
ASSWAAGATYEQY TRBV7-2 -
AISDSFSDTEAF TRBV10-3 -
ASSLEDFRLQF TRBV7-6 -
ASSVGGGTQYKQY TRBV7-2 -
ASSIGGSLEAF TRBV19 -
ASRTQGSGRGYT TRBV6-1 -
ASSRRTGAF TRBV6-1 TRBD1
ASTPPFGALGYNEQF TRBV27 -
ASSFRGGGKPTEAF TRBV11-2 -
ASGLVGDSSGNTIY TRBV12-5 TRBD1
ACSLGPASGGPNYNEQF TRBV7-3 TRBD2
ASRPTSAISYEQY TRBV11-2 TRBD2
ASSSGATDTQY TRBV5-6 -
ASSLGFREGEGDTQY TRBV28 TRBD2
ASSQETGTGQPQH TRBV4-1 -
ASRRGPGSVEQY TRBV5-6 -